This T cell receptor beta chain was profiled in a study of cytomegalovirus exposure and HLA in healthy donors. Findings of the study overall: One variant, a missense change in DCLRE1C, was linked in a later analysis to TCR beta V- and J-gene trimming.

Note on this clone: Antigen: not known.

Vbeta (60) and Jbeta (13) primers were used in the PCR. Some clones are missing from TCRdb's copy, which holds only in-frame ones; the method was immunoSEQ multiplex PCR. The sample contains 100,000 to 150,000 clones, 80% of which appear only once. The V end lost 2 bases, the J end lost 6 bases, and 13 bases lay between the germline ends. This CDR3 comprises 15 residues. Germline assignment: CDR1 SGHTA and CDR2 FQGNSA. The receptor's source is a man aged 50-59 years in good health and CMV-seronegative. V gene TRBV7-2 combines with J gene TRBJ2-2, with a weak D call TRBD2 (6 bases). Sequenced sample: PBMCs. The CDR3 sequence is CASSLKGREAGELFF. The CDR3 DNA is TGTGCCAGCAGCTTAAAAGGCAGGGAGGCCGGGGAGCTGTTTTTT. Using reference TRBV7-2 and TRBJ2-2 for the parts outside the CDR3, the full variable domain is GAGVSQSPSNKVTEKGKDVELRCDPISGHTALYWYRQSLGQGLEFLIYFQGNSAPDKSGLPSDRFSAERTGGSVSTLTIQRTQQEDSAVYLCASSLKGREAGELFFGEGSRLTVL.